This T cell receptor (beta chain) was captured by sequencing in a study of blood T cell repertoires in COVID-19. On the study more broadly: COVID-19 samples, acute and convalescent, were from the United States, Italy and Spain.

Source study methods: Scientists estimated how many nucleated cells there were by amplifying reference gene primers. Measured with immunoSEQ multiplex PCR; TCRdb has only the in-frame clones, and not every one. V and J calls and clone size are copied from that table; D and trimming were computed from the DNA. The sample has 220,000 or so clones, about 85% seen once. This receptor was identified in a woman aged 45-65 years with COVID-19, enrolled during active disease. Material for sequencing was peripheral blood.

The CDR3 DNA reads as TGTGCCAGCTCATTCTATGGGAGGGGTGGGAATTCACCCCTCCACTTT. This gives the protein CASSFYGRGGNSPLHF. The chain recombines TRBV18 with TRBJ1-6; D is possibly TRBD1 (5 bases). Germline loops: CDR1 KGHSH, CDR2 LQKENI. Trimming shortened V by 5 bases and J by 7 bases, and 18 bases separated the two germline ends. This CDR3 has 16 amino acids.